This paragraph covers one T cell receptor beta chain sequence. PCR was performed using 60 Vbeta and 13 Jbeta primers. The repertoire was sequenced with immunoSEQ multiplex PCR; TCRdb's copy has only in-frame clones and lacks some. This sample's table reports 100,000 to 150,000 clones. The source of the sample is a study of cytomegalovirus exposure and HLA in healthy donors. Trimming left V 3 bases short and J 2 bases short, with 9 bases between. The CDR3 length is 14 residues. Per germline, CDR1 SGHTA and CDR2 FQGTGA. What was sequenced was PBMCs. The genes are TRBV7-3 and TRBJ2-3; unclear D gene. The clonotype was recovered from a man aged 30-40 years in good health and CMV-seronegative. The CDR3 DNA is TGTGCCAGCAGCTTGCCCACAGTCACAGATACGCAGTATTTT. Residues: CASSLPTVTDTQYF. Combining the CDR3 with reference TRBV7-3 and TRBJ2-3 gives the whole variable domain GAGVSQTPSNKVTEKGKYVELRCDPISGHTALYWYRQSLGQGPEFLIYFQGTGAADDSGLPNDRFFAVRPEGSVSTLKIQRTERGDSAVYLCASSLPTVTDTQYFGPGTRLTVL.